Below are 22 T cell receptor beta chains sequenced from a single sample in a study of post-analysis software for immune sequencing data. Sequencing libraries made from TCR beta cDNA carried unique molecular identifiers. TCRdb re-derived calls from the PCR reads in MiXCR, one entry per CDR3 protein. The top ten clones hold 9% to 14% of a sample with 450,000 or so distinct CDR3 sequences, nearly 45% of them seen once. Findings and limits, study-wide: Several TRBV segments were more frequent in patients than controls; TRBV5-6, TRBV5-1 and TRBV20-1 belonged to this group.

For these TCRs, the target antigens are not known. Sequencing used blood. These receptors were collected from a girl aged 5-17 years with multiple sclerosis.

The chain couples TRBV7-2 to TRBJ2-7, with D possibly matching TRBD1 (6 bases). The V end was cut by 1 base, the J end by 6 bases, with 10 bases between. Germline values: CDR1 SGHTA, CDR2 FQGNSA. The CDR3 loop spans 13 amino acids. The CDR3 loop is CASSLGQESEQYF. The CDR3 region has the DNA TGTGCCAGCAGCTTAGGACAGGAATCCGAGCAGTACTTC.

This clonotype has only a few counts. The chain links TRBV6-6 to TRBJ1-1; no reliable D call. This CDR3 spans 15 amino acids. The germline gives CDR1 MNHNY, CDR2 SVGAGI (reference sequence). With 0 bases removed from V and 1 base from J, the gap between germline ends came to 9 bases. CDR3 nucleotides: TGTGCCAGCAGTTACTCGAGTCGAGGGAACACTGAAGCTTTCTTT. Translating gives CASSYSSRGNTEAFF.

This clonotype was observed at least ten times. This chain uses TRBV7-3 with TRBJ2-1; perhaps TRBD1 as D (6 bases). Germline V gives CDR1 SGHTA, CDR2 FQGTGA. This CDR3 region has 12 residues. V was pared by 6 bases and J by 9 bases, with 12 bases between. The CDR3 sequence is CASSIQGGEQFF. The CDR3, as DNA: TGTGCCAGCAGTATACAGGGCGGTGAGCAGTTCTTC.

The J gene is TRBJ2-7, the V gene TRBV12-3 or TRBV12-4; 7 bases are a match to TRBD2. Trimming at V came to 2 bases and at J to 3 bases, leaving 7 bases not matched to a gene. The CDR3 consists of 15 residues. The CDR3 is CASSLFASGNYEQYF. In DNA, the CDR3 is TGTGCCAGCAGTTTATTCGCTAGCGGAAACTACGAGCAGTACTTC.

The genes are TRBV9 and TRBJ1-5; tentatively, D is TRBD1 (5 bases). The CDR3 runs 15 residues. V lost 0 bases and J 4 bases, leaving 11 bases between the germline ends. The germline V gene encodes CDR1 SGDLS and CDR2 YYNGEE. CDR3: CASSVAPDRNQPQHF. For the CDR3, the DNA is TGTGCCAGCAGCGTAGCCCCCGACAGAAATCAGCCCCAGCATTTT.

This clonotype was detected a few times. J is TRBJ2-4 and V is TRBV20-1; the match to TRBD1 covers 10 bases. The DNA matches TRBJ2-7 better at its end, which makes the J call doubtful. Germline V gives CDR1 DFQATT, CDR2 SNEGSKA (reference sequence). The CDR3 totals 13 residues. Here the CDR3 reads CSAKTGGSYEQYF. For the CDR3, the DNA is TGCAGTGCCAAGACAGGGGGCAGCTACGAGCAGTACTTC.

The genes are TRBV5-1 and TRBJ1-4; the D is unclear. Germline-derived CDR1 and CDR2 are SGHRS and YFSETQ. Trimming pared 3 bases from V and 2 bases from J, leaving 8 bases between. This CDR3 is built from 14 residues. CDR3: CASSSVGTNEKLFF. DNA for the CDR3: TGCGCCAGCAGCTCCGTTGGGACTAATGAAAAACTGTTTTTT.

There are a few counts of this clonotype. This rearrangement joins TRBV5-1 to TRBJ2-1; D is unclear. The CDR3 contains 18 residues. The V and J ends lost 4 bases and 6 bases respectively, with 26 bases between them. In germline, CDR1 is SGHRS, CDR2 YFSETQ. The CDR3 spells CASSPTIMRAFEVNEQFF. As DNA, the CDR3 is TGCGCCAGCAGCCCTACTATTATGCGAGCCTTCGAGGTCAATGAGCAGTTCTTC. Complete variable domain (other parts from reference TRBV5-1 and TRBJ2-1): KAGVTQTPRYLIKTRGQQVTLSCSPISGHRSVSWYQQTPGQGLQFLFEYFSETQRNKGNFPGRFSGRQFSNSRSEMNVSTLELGDSALYLCASSPTIMRAFEVNEQFFGPGTRLTVL.

The chain has TRBV5-1 and TRBJ1-1; 7 bases are a match to TRBD1. The trim removed 4 bases at V and 3 bases at J, leaving 6 bases unmatched. The CDR3 loop spans 14 amino acids. CDR1 is SGHRS, CDR2 YFSETQ, per germline. The DNA of the CDR3 is TGCGCCAGCAGCCGACAGGGCTGGGACACTGAAGCTTTCTTT. It codes for CASSRQGWDTEAFF.

In this sample, this clonotype turned up a few times. V gene TRBV27 combines with J gene TRBJ2-5; no definite D call. The J call may be mistaken, given a closer DNA end match to TRBJ2-7. Germline-derived CDR1 and CDR2 are MNHEY and SMNVEV (reference sequence). The CDR3 spans 13 residues. The CDR3 DNA follows: TGTGCCAGCAGTAGAGGTCGCCCAGACGAGCAGTACTTC. As protein: CASSRGRPDEQYF.

This clonotype has just a few counts. The genes are TRBV5-1 and TRBJ1-2; 8 bases line up with TRBD1. Germline lookup yields CDR1 SGHRS and CDR2 YFSETQ. This CDR3 comprises 12 residues. With V trimmed by 10 bases and J by 6 bases, 8 bases remained unmatched. CDR3 coding DNA: TGCGCCTCAGCTCCGACAGGGGATGGCTACACCTTC. This codes for CASAPTGDGYTF. Complete variable domain (other parts from reference TRBV5-1 and TRBJ1-2): KAGVTQTPRYLIKTRGQQVTLSCSPISGHRSVSWYQQTPGQGLQFLFEYFSETQRNKGNFPGRFSGRQFSNSRSEMNVSTLELGDSALYLCASAPTGDGYTFGSGTRLTVV.

This clonotype was recorded only once. The rearrangement joins TRBV20-1 to TRBJ1-4; D gene unclear. Trimming took off 5 bases at V and 5 bases at J, with 6 bases between the two ends. The germline V gene has CDR1 DFQATT and CDR2 SNEGSKA (reference sequence). The CDR3 runs 11 residues. The CDR3 DNA reads as TGCAGTGCTTCGGGAAATGAAAAACTGTTTTTT. It encodes CSASGNEKLFF.

This chain joins TRBV4-1 and TRBJ1-2, with D tentatively TRBD1 (5 bases). The CDR3 is 14 residues long. V lost 2 bases and J lost 5, with 12 bases in between. CDR1 and CDR2 (germline): MGHRA, YSYEKL. This CDR3 is CASSQIQEGYGYTF. CDR3 nucleotides: TGCGCCAGCAGCCAAATACAGGAGGGGTATGGCTACACCTTC.

Here the CDR3 DNA reads TGTGCCAGCAGTGATAGCTATCTCAATGAGCAGTTCTTC. Translating it yields CASSDSYLNEQFF. J is TRBJ2-1 and V is TRBV25-1; no clear D gene. The CDR3 is 13 amino acids. Trimming left V 3 bases short and J 6 bases short, with 9 bases between. Germline V lookup: CDR1 MGHDK, CDR2 SYGVNS.

This clonotype was detected only a few times. The rearrangement joins TRBV4-1 to TRBJ2-7, with D unclear. Between the trimmed V and J ends, which lost 0 bases and 2 bases, there was a span of 11 bases. The germline CDR1 and CDR2 sequences are MGHRA and YSYEKL. The CDR3 totals 15 residues. CDR3 sequence: CASSQDLGSAYEQYF. CDR3 DNA: TGCGCCAGCAGCCAAGATTTGGGAAGTGCCTACGAGCAGTACTTC.

The genes are TRBV20-1 and TRBJ2-7; 14 positions agree with TRBD2. The CDR3 is 14 amino acids. The V gene's germline CDR1 is DFQATT and CDR2 SNEGSKA (reference sequence). The junction had 6 bases not matched to a gene; V was cut back by 5 bases and J by 6 bases. The CDR3 sequence is CSAGTSGSSIEQYF. CDR3 DNA sequence: TGCAGTGCTGGGACTAGCGGGAGCTCGATCGAGCAGTACTTC.

The chain carries TRBV28 and TRBJ1-4, with D unresolved. The CDR3 loop spans 13 amino acids. Germline V gene sequence: CDR1 MDHEN, CDR2 SYDVKM. With 6 bases removed from V and 8 bases from J, the gap between germline ends came to 13 bases. CDR3 loop: CASSLMGREKLFF. The CDR3 DNA sequence: TGTGCCAGCAGCCTCATGGGGAGGGAAAAACTGTTTTTT.

This clonotype was observed a handful of times. V usage is TRBV9 and J usage is TRBJ2-1; TRBD1 agrees at 10 bases. With 0 bases clipped from V and 4 bases from J, the junction kept 4 bases outside the gene matches. Germline V gene data show CDR1 as SGDLS and CDR2 as YYNGEE. The CDR3 contains 16 residues. The CDR3 DNA follows: TGTGCCAGCAGCGTAGTCGGGACAGGGGTTTACAATGAGCAGTTCTTC. Encoded protein: CASSVVGTGVYNEQFF.

This rearrangement joins TRBV6-4 to TRBJ2-1, with D perhaps given as TRBD1 or TRBD2 (5 bases each). This CDR3 has 13 amino acids. The germline V and J ends were trimmed by 3 bases and 9 bases, with 12 bases remaining between them. Germline CDR1 and CDR2: MRHNA and SNTAGT. CDR3: CASSELDQGEQFF. In DNA form, the CDR3 reads TGTGCCAGCAGTGAACTAGATCAGGGTGAGCAGTTCTTC.

There are a few counts of this clonotype. The rearrangement joins TRBV7-9 to TRBJ2-1, with 11 bases aligning to TRBD1. V shed 6 bases and J 7 bases; nucleotides not matched to a gene: 11. This CDR3 region has 16 residues. From germline, CDR1 is SEHNR and CDR2 FQNEAQ (reference sequence). The DNA for the CDR3 is TGTGCCAGCAGATCCGCCGGGACAGGGGGATTAAATGAGCAGTTCTTC. Amino acids: CASRSAGTGGLNEQFF.

The gene calls are TRBV12-3 or TRBV12-4 and TRBJ1-1; D not resolved. The CDR3 has 14 residues. V lost 6 bases and J lost 4, with 15 bases in between. The CDR3 DNA is TGTGCCAGCAGGGCCCTTGGGGTGAGCACTGAAGCTTTCTTT. It yields the protein CASRALGVSTEAFF.

The chain uses TRBV7-2 and TRBJ2-3; the match to TRBD2 covers 8 bases. V trimming: 7 bases; J trimming: 2 bases; junction bases outside the gene matches: 8. This CDR3 region has 15 residues. In germline, CDR1 is SGHTA, CDR2 FQGNSA. The CDR3 DNA follows: TGTGCCAGCACCGGACTAGCACTTATCACAGATACGCAGTATTTT. Translated: CASTGLALITDTQYF.